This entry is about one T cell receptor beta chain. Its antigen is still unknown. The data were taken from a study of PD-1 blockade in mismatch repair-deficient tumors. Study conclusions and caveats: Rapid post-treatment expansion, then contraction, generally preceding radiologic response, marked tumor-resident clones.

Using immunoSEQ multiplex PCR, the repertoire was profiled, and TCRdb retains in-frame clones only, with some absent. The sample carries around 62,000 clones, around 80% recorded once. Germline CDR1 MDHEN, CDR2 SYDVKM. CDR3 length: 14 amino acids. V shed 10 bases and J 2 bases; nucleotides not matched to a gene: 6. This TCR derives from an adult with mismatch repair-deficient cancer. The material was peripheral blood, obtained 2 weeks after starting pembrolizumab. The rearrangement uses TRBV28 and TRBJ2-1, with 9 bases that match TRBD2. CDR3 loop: CAIVSGSTYNEQFF. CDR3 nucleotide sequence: TGTGCCATCGTTAGCGGGAGCACCTACAATGAGCAGTTCTTC. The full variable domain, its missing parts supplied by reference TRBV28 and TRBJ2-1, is DVKVTQSSRYLVKRTGEKVFLECVQDMDHENMFWYRQDPGLGLRLIYFSYDVKMKEKGDIPEGYSVSREKKERFSLILESASTNQTSMYLCAIVSGSTYNEQFFGPGTRLTVL.